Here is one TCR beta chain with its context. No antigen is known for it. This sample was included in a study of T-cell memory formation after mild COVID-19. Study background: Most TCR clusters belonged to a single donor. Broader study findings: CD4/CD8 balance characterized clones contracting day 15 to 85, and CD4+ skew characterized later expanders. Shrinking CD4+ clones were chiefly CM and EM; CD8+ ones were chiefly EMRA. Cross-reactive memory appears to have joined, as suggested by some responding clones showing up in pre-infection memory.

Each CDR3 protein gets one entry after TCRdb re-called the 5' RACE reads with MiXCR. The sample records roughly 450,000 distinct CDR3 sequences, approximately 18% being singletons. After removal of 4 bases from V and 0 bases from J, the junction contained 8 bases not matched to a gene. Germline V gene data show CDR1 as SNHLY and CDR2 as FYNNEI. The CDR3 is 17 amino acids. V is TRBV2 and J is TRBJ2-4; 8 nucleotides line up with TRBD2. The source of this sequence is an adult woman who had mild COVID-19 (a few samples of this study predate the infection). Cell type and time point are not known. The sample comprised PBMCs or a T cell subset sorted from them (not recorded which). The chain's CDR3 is CASSAPLAELAKNIQYF. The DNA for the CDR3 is TGTGCCAGCAGTGCCCCACTAGCGGAATTAGCCAAAAACATTCAGTACTTC.